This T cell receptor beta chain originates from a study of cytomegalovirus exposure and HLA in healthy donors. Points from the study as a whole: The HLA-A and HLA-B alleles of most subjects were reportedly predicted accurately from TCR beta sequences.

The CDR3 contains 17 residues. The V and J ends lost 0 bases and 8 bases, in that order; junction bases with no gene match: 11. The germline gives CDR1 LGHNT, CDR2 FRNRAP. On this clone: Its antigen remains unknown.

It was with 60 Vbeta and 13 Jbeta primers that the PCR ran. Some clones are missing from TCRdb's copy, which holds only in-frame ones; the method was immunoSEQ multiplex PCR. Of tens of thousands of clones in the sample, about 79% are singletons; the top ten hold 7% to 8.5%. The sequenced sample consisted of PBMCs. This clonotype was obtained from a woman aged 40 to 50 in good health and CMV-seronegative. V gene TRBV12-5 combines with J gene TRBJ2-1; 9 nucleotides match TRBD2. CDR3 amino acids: CASGLVPGTSPGDEQFF. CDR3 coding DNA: TGTGCTAGTGGTTTGGTACCAGGGACTAGCCCGGGCGATGAGCAGTTCTTC.